A selection of T cell receptor beta chains follows, all from one sample in a study of blood T cell repertoires in COVID-19. Using immunoSEQ multiplex PCR, the repertoire was profiled, and TCRdb retains in-frame clones only, with some absent. The sample has some 90,000 clones, about 89% seen once. Sequences were obtained from peripheral blood. The receptors here all came from a woman aged 45-59 years in a cohort sampled during active COVID-19. CDR3s include the opening cysteine and the closing phenylalanine or tryptophan. The order of the fields is J gene, V gene, clone size, D gene, CDR3 length, CDR3 protein, CDR3 DNA. A D gene is named only where the DNA matches it firmly. Size values are once, few and many counts, or a class for expanded clones, and some rows have none.

j_call: TRBJ2-5; v_call: TRBV18; clone_size: once; d_call: TRBD1; cdr3_length: 15; cdr3_aa: CASSPPGKDRETQYF; cdr3_nt: TGTGCCAGCTCACCACCGGGAAAGGACAGGGAGACCCAGTACTTC
j_call: TRBJ2-7; v_call: TRBV18; clone_size: -; d_call: -; cdr3_length: 14; cdr3_aa: CASSLEGGLVEQYF; cdr3_nt: TGTGCCAGCTCCTTGGAAGGGGGTTTGGTCGAGCAGTACTTC
j_call: TRBJ1-2; v_call: TRBV11-2; clone_size: -; d_call: -; cdr3_length: 14; cdr3_aa: CASSLDQGLAGYTF; cdr3_nt: TGTGCCAGCAGCTTAGATCAGGGGTTGGCTGGCTACACCTTC
j_call: TRBJ2-7; v_call: TRBV3-1/TRBV3-2; clone_size: -; d_call: TRBD2; cdr3_length: 14; cdr3_aa: CASSPTSGGSEQYF; cdr3_nt: TGTGCCAGCAGCCCAACTAGCGGGGGCTCCGAGCAGTACTTC
j_call: TRBJ2-1; v_call: TRBV27; clone_size: -; d_call: TRBD2; cdr3_length: 10; cdr3_aa: CAKPSGEQFF; cdr3_nt: TGTGCCAAACCTAGCGGTGAGCAGTTCTTC
j_call: TRBJ2-1; v_call: TRBV18; clone_size: -; d_call: -; cdr3_length: 14; cdr3_aa: CASSPPRPSAEQFF; cdr3_nt: TGTGCCAGCTCACCACCGAGGCCGAGCGCTGAGCAGTTCTTC
j_call: TRBJ2-5; v_call: TRBV12-5; clone_size: once; d_call: TRBD2; cdr3_length: 16; cdr3_aa: CASGLFRTSGRVTQYF; cdr3_nt: TGTGCTAGTGGTTTGTTCCGGACTAGCGGACGAGTGACCCAGTACTTC
j_call: TRBJ2-1; v_call: TRBV3-1/TRBV3-2; clone_size: -; d_call: TRBD2; cdr3_length: 15; cdr3_aa: CASSQGLAGVNEQFF; cdr3_nt: TGTGCCAGCAGCCAAGGGCTAGCGGGGGTCAATGAGCAGTTCTTC
j_call: TRBJ2-7; v_call: TRBV6-6; clone_size: -; d_call: TRBD1; cdr3_length: 14; cdr3_aa: CASSYKGQGYEQYF; cdr3_nt: TGTGCCAGCAGTTACAAGGGACAGGGGTACGAGCAGTACTTC
j_call: TRBJ2-6; v_call: TRBV5-1; clone_size: -; d_call: -; cdr3_length: 17; cdr3_aa: CASSLSASLWGANVLTF; cdr3_nt: TGCGCCAGCAGCTTGAGCGCCAGCTTGTGGGGGGCCAACGTCCTGACTTTC
j_call: TRBJ2-1; v_call: TRBV19; clone_size: -; d_call: TRBD2; cdr3_length: 18; cdr3_aa: CASSISLAGGPGSNEQFF; cdr3_nt: TGTGCCAGTAGTATTAGCCTAGCGGGAGGGCCTGGTAGCAATGAGCAGTTCTTC
j_call: TRBJ1-5; v_call: TRBV27; clone_size: -; d_call: TRBD1; cdr3_length: 14; cdr3_aa: CASSFSGGSQPQHF; cdr3_nt: TGTGCCAGCAGTTTTTCAGGGGGCAGTCAGCCCCAGCATTTT
j_call: TRBJ2-1; v_call: TRBV2; clone_size: -; d_call: TRBD2; cdr3_length: 14; cdr3_aa: CASSSGLAGGEQFF; cdr3_nt: TGTGCCAGCAGTTCTGGACTAGCGGGAGGTGAGCAGTTCTTC
j_call: TRBJ2-7; v_call: TRBV27; clone_size: -; d_call: TRBD1; cdr3_length: 15; cdr3_aa: CASSHTTGAAYEQYF; cdr3_nt: TGTGCCAGCAGTCACACTACAGGGGCGGCCTACGAGCAGTACTTC
j_call: TRBJ2-1; v_call: TRBV19; clone_size: few; d_call: TRBD2; cdr3_length: 14; cdr3_aa: CASSLLAGYNEQFF; cdr3_nt: TGTGCCAGTAGCCTACTAGCGGGCTACAATGAGCAGTTCTTC
j_call: TRBJ2-2; v_call: TRBV3-1/TRBV3-2; clone_size: -; d_call: TRBD1; cdr3_length: 16; cdr3_aa: CASRLGQGAGTGELFF; cdr3_nt: TGTGCCAGCAGACTGGGACAGGGGGCGGGCACCGGGGAGCTGTTTTTT
j_call: TRBJ1-6; v_call: TRBV6-5; clone_size: -; d_call: TRBD1; cdr3_length: 15; cdr3_aa: CASSYSDRDNSPLHF; cdr3_nt: TGTGCCAGCAGTTACTCCGACAGGGATAATTCACCCCTCCACTTT
j_call: TRBJ2-7; v_call: TRBV7-2; clone_size: -; d_call: -; cdr3_length: 14; cdr3_aa: CASSLARVSYEQYF; cdr3_nt: TGTGCCAGCAGCTTAGCTCGGGTCTCCTACGAGCAGTACTTC
j_call: TRBJ2-1; v_call: TRBV5-1; clone_size: few; d_call: -; cdr3_length: 13; cdr3_aa: CASSSGGNNEQFF; cdr3_nt: TGCGCCAGCTCCTCTGGGGGGAACAATGAGCAGTTCTTC